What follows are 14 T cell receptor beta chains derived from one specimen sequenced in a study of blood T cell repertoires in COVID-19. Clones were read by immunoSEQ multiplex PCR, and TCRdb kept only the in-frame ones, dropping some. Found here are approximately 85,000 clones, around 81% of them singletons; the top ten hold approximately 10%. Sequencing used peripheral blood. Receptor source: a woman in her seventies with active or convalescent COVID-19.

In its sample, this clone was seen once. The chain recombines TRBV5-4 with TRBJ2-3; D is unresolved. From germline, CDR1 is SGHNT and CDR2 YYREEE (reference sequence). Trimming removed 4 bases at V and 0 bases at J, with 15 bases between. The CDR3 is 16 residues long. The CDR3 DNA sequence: TGTGCCAGCAGCCCGCAGGTCCCTACTAGCACAGATACGCAGTATTTT. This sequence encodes CASSPQVPTSTDTQYF.

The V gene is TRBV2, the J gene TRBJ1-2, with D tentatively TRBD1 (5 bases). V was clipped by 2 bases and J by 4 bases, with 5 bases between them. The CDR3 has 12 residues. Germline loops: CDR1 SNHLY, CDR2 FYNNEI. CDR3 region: CASSEQGYGYTF. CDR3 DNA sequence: TGTGCCAGCAGTGAACAGGGCTATGGCTACACCTTC.

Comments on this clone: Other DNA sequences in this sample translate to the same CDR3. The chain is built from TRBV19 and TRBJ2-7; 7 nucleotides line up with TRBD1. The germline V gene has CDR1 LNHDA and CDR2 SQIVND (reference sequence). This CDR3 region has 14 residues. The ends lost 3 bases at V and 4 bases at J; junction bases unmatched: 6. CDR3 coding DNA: TGTGCCAGTAGTATTCCGGGACAGTCTTACGAGCAGTACTTC. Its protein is CASSIPGQSYEQYF.

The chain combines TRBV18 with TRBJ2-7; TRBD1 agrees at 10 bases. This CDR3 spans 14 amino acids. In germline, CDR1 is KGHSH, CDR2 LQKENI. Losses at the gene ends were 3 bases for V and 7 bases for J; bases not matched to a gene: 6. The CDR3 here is CASSPRTGGGEQYF. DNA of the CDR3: TGTGCCAGCTCACCCCGGACAGGGGGAGGAGAGCAGTACTTC.

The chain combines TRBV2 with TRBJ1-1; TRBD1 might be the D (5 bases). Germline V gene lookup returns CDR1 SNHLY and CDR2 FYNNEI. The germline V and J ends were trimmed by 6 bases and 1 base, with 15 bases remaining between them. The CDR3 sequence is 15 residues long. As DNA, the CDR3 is TGTGCCAGCAGACGAACGACAGTTCCGAACACTGAAGCTTTCTTT. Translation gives CASRRTTVPNTEAFF. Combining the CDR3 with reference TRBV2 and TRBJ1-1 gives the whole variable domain EPEVTQTPSHQVTQMGQEVILRCVPISNHLYFYWYRQILGQKVEFLVSFYNNEISEKSEIFDDQFSVERPDGSNFTLKIRSTKLEDSAMYFCASRRTTVPNTEAFFGQGTRLTVV.

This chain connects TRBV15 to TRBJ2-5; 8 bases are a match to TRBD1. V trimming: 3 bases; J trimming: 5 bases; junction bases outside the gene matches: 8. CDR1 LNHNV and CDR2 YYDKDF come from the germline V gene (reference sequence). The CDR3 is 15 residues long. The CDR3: CATSRTGDGMETQYF. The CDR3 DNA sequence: TGTGCCACCAGCAGGACAGGGGACGGGATGGAGACCCAGTACTTC.

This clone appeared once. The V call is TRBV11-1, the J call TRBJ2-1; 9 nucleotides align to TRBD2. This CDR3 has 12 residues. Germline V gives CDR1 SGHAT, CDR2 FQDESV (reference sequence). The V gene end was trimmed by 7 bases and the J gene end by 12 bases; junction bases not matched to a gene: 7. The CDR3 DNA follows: TGTGCCAGCACAACCCTAGCGGGGAGGCAGTTCTTC. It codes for CASTTLAGRQFF.

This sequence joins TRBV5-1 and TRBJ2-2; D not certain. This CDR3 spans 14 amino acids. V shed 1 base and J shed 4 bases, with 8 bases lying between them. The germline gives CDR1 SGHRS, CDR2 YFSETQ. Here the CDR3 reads CASSLNGFTGELFF. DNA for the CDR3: TGCGCCAGCAGCTTGAACGGGTTCACCGGGGAGCTGTTTTTT.

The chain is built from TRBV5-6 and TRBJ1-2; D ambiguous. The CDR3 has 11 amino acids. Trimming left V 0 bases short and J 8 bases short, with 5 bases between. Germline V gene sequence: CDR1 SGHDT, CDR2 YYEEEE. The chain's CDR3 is CASSLAGGYTF. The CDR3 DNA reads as TGTGCCAGCAGCTTGGCGGGGGGCTACACCTTC.

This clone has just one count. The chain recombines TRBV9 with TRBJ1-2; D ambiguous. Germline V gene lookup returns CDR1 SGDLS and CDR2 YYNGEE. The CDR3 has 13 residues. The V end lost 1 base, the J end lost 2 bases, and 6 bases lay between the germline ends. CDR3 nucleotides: TGTGCCAGCAGCGTAAGCTCCAACTATGGCTACACCTTC. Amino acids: CASSVSSNYGYTF.

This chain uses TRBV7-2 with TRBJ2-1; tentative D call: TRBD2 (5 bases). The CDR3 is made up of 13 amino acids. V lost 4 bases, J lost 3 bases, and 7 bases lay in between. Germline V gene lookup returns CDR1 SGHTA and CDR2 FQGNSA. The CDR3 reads CASSSGSYNEQFF. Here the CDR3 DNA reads TGTGCCAGCAGCTCGGGGAGCTACAATGAGCAGTTCTTC.

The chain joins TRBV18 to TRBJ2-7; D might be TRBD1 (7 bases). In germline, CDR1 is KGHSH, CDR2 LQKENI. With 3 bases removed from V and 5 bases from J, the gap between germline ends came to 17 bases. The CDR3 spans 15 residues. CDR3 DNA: TGTGCCAGCTCACCGACGCAGGGGGGAGGCCACGAGCAGTACTTC. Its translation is CASSPTQGGGHEQYF.

DNA for the CDR3: TGTGCCAGCAGCACAAGCGGGGGGATTACCTACAATGAGCAGTTCTTC. It is translated as CASSTSGGITYNEQFF. The chain links TRBV7-2 to TRBJ2-1, with TRBD2 matching over 9 bases. The V gene's germline CDR1 is SGHTA and CDR2 FQGNSA. The CDR3 consists of 16 residues. Trimming cost V 5 bases and J 2 bases; bases outside gene matches: 7.

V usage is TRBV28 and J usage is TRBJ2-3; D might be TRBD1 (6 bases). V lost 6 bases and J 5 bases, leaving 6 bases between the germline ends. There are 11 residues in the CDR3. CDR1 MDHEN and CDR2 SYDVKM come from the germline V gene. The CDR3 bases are TGTGCCAGCAGGACAGGAGATACGCAGTATTTT. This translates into CASRTGDTQYF.